This T cell receptor beta chain was sequenced during a study of cytomegalovirus exposure and HLA in healthy donors. Whole-study findings and limits: The tendency of first-cohort TCR clusters to co-occur in the 120 or so validation repertoires was identified by a subsequent analysis. The dataset shows that most TCR sequences were rare, while some public TCRs occurred in many donors. The study flagged about 150 TCR beta chains as cytomegalovirus-associated.

Method: immunoSEQ multiplex PCR; TCRdb's copy keeps in-frame clones and lacks some. The data hold about 60,000 clones, with roughly 96% observed a single time. Comment on this clone: What it binds is not known.

Germline CDR1 is SGHRS and CDR2 is YFSETQ. V gave up 2 bases and J gave up 4 bases, with 12 bases separating them. The CDR3 sequence is 14 residues long. The chain links TRBV5-1 to TRBJ1-1; perhaps TRBD1 as D (5 bases). The sequencing input was PBMCs. The sequence came from a man in his late teens or twenties in good health and CMV-seronegative. The CDR3: CASSFGGTSTEAFF. CDR3 sequence (DNA): TGCGCCAGCAGCTTCGGAGGGACGAGCACTGAAGCTTTCTTT. The full variable domain, completed using reference TRBV5-1 and TRBJ1-1, is KAGVTQTPRYLIKTRGQQVTLSCSPISGHRSVSWYQQTPGQGLQFLFEYFSETQRNKGNFPGRFSGRQFSNSRSEMNVSTLELGDSALYLCASSFGGTSTEAFFGQGTRLTVV.